Following are 12 T cell receptor beta chains from one sample sequenced in a study of human T cells and chemical hapten exposure listed by TCRdb under 2021. The sample's time point label is to be understood as: pre-sensitization, week 0. Taken with the paper, the label for treatment or condition translates to: therapeutic diphenylcyclopropenone sensitization with weekly scalp DPC. The method behind the library was RACE. The reads were generated on a NextSeq 500. Using fastp trimming at Q25 and MiXCR clonotype assembly, TCRdb reanalyzed the public sequencing data and kept in-frame beta chains. Identical CDR3 proteins give one entry, which carries the most common genes and DNA. The sample profile shows a few hundred thousand distinct CDR3 sequences; 7% to 10% of them were found once. The ten largest make up 2.3% of the sample. The input for sequencing was whole blood, taken in connection with sensitization to the hapten diphenylcyclopropenone (DPC). These receptors were collected from a woman aged 40-49 years with alopecia areata. Some clones in this sample may be carry-over from other donors' samples.

V is TRBV7-9 and J is TRBJ1-2; D call uncertain. Germline loops: CDR1 SEHNR, CDR2 FQNEAQ (reference sequence). This CDR3 contains 15 residues. V was shortened by 1 base and J by 4 bases, with 13 bases between the two germline ends. CDR3 sequence: CASSLGQATGYGYTF. CDR3 DNA sequence: TGTGCCAGCAGCTTAGGGCAGGCCACGGGCTATGGCTACACCTTC.

V gene TRBV25-1 combines with J gene TRBJ2-5; TRBD1 matches at 8 bases. Losses at the gene ends were 10 bases for V and 3 bases for J; bases not matched to a gene: 13. There are 15 residues in the CDR3. Germline-derived CDR1 and CDR2 are MGHDK and SYGVNS. This CDR3 is CATGGTLGQEETQYF. The CDR3 DNA reads TGTGCCACTGGGGGCACTCTGGGACAGGAAGAGACCCAGTACTTC.

The table lists this clonotype with many counts. The V call is TRBV18, the J call TRBJ2-3; 10 bases agree with TRBD1. V dropped 6 bases and J dropped 4; count of bases not matched to a gene: 10. The germline CDR1 and CDR2 sequences are KGHSH and LQKENI. CDR3 length: 16 amino acids. CDR3 sequence reads: CASSKRTGGRADTQYF. CDR3 DNA sequence: TGTGCCAGCTCGAAGAGGACAGGGGGTCGGGCAGATACGCAGTATTTT.

V is TRBV5-1 and J is TRBJ2-4, with D possibly being TRBD1 or TRBD2 (5 bases each). CDR1 and CDR2 (germline): SGHRS, YFSETQ. The CDR3 totals 17 residues. V gave up 0 bases and J gave up 5 bases, with 18 bases separating them. This CDR3 reads CASSLATGSPGQNIQYF. CDR3 coding DNA: TGCGCCAGCAGCTTGGCCACTGGGTCTCCGGGGCAAAACATTCAGTACTTC.

This clonotype appeared a few times. The V call is TRBV4-3, the J call TRBJ2-3; D uncertain. The CDR3 totals 15 residues. V dropped 0 bases and J dropped 2 bases, with 9 bases sitting between them. Germline lookup yields CDR1 LGHNA and CDR2 YSLEER. For the CDR3, the DNA is TGCGCCAGCAGCCAAGATCTGTTGGTCACAGATACGCAGTATTTT. As protein: CASSQDLLVTDTQYF.

This clonotype was seen repeatedly, ten times or more. This rearrangement joins TRBV7-9 to TRBJ1-5; TRBD1 matches 7 bases. The CDR3 extends over 13 amino acids. CDR1 and CDR2 (germline): SEHNR, FQNEAQ (reference sequence). V lost 5 bases to trimming and J lost 8 bases; unmatched junction nucleotides: 6. CDR3 region: CASSLRGPEPQHF. CDR3 in DNA: TGTGCCAGCAGCCTGAGGGGGCCGGAGCCCCAGCATTTT.

This clonotype was counted at least ten times. The chain couples TRBV6-6 to TRBJ2-5; D is perhaps TRBD2 (6 bases). The length of the CDR3 is 13 residues. Germline CDR1 is MNHNY and CDR2 is SVGAGI (reference sequence). Between the trimmed V and J ends, which lost 7 bases and 2 bases, there was a span of 11 bases. CDR3 coding DNA: TGTGCCAGCAAACGGGAGCGGCAAGAGACCCAGTACTTC. The encoded protein is CASKRERQETQYF.

This clonotype was found a few times. V usage is TRBV7-2 and J usage is TRBJ2-5; D perhaps matches TRBD1 (6 bases). Per the germline V gene, CDR1 is SGHTA and CDR2 is FQGNSA. There are 15 residues in the CDR3. V gave up 7 bases and J gave up 5 bases, with 20 bases separating them. The CDR3 sequence: CASTRQARSQETQYF. The DNA for the CDR3 is TGTGCCAGCACCCGACAGGCCCGGTCCCAGGAGACCCAGTACTTC. The full variable domain, in which reference TRBV7-2 and TRBJ2-5 provide the parts outside the CDR3, is GAGVSQSPSNKVTEKGKDVELRCDPISGHTALYWYRQSLGQGLEFLIYFQGNSAPDKSGLPSDRFSAERTGGSVSTLTIQRTQQEDSAVYLCASTRQARSQETQYFGPGTRLLVL.

A few counts support this clonotype. The chain is built from TRBV7-8 and TRBJ2-7; 10 nucleotides agree with TRBD2. The CDR3 has 14 amino acids. V trimming: 8 bases; J trimming: 1 base; junction bases outside the gene matches: 5. Germline values: CDR1 SGHVS, CDR2 FQNEAQ. As DNA, the CDR3 is TGTGCCAGCGGGGAGCGGGAGGGGTCCTACGAGCAGTACTTC. Amino acid sequence: CASGEREGSYEQYF.

This clonotype was detected a few times. The chain recombines TRBV27 with TRBJ2-2; D unclear. The germline gives CDR1 MNHEY, CDR2 SMNVEV (reference sequence). V lost 2 bases, J lost 3 bases, and 7 bases lay in between. The CDR3 has 14 amino acids. The DNA of the CDR3 is TGTGCCAGCAGTTTACAGCGCCACACCGGGGAGCTGTTTTTT. It is translated as CASSLQRHTGELFF.

The V gene is TRBV20-1, the J gene TRBJ1-1; D is possibly TRBD1 (5 bases). Per the germline V gene, CDR1 is DFQATT and CDR2 is SNEGSKA (reference sequence). The CDR3 has 11 residues. CDR3 nucleotides: TGCAGCGGGACGGAGAACACTGAAGCTTTCTTT. This codes for CSGTENTEAFF.

The chain recombines TRBV19 with TRBJ2-1, with unresolved D. CDR1 is LNHDA, CDR2 SQIVND, per germline (reference sequence). V dropped 0 bases and J dropped 3 bases, with 3 bases sitting between them. The CDR3 has 13 amino acids. The CDR3 protein is CASSIDLYNEQFF. The CDR3 nucleotides are TGTGCCAGTAGTATAGATCTCTACAATGAGCAGTTCTTC.